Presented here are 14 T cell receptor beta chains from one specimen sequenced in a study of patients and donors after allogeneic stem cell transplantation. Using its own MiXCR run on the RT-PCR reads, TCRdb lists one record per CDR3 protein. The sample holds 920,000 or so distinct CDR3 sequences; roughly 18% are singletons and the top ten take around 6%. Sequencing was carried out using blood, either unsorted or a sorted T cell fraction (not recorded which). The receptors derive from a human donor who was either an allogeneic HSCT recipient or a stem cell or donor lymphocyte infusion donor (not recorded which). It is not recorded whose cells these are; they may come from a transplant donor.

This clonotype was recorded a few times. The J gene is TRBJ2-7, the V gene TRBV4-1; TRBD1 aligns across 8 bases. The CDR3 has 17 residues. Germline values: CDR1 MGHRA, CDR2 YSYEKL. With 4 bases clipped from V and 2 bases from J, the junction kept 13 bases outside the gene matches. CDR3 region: CASSPTGATPTTYEQYF. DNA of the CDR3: TGCGCCAGCAGCCCGACAGGGGCAACACCGACCACCTACGAGCAGTACTTC.

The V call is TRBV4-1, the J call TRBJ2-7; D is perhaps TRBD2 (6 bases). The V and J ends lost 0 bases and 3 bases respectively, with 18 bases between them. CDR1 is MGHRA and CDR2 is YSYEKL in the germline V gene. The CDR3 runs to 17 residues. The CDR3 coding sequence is TGCGCCAGCAGCCAAGATAAAAGGCAGGGACTGGGCTACGAGCAGTACTTC. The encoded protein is CASSQDKRQGLGYEQYF.

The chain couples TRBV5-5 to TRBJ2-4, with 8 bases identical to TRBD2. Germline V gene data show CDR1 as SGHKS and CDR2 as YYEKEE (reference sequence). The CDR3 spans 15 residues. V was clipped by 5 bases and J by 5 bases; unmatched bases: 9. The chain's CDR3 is CASRGSGSEENIQYF. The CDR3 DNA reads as TGTGCCAGCAGAGGGAGCGGGAGCGAGGAAAACATTCAGTACTTC. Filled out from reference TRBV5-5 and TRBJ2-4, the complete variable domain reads DAGVTQSPTHLIKTRGQQVTLRCSPISGHKSVSWYQQVLGQGPQFIFQYYEKEERGRGNFPDRFSARQFPNYSSELNVNALLLGDSALYLCASRGSGSEENIQYFGAGTRLSVL.

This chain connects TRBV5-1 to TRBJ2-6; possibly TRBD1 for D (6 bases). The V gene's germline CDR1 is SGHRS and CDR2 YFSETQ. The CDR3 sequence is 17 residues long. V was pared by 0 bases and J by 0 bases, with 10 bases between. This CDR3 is CASSLEGHHSGANVLTF. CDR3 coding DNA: TGCGCCAGCAGCTTGGAGGGACACCACTCTGGGGCCAACGTCCTGACTTTC.

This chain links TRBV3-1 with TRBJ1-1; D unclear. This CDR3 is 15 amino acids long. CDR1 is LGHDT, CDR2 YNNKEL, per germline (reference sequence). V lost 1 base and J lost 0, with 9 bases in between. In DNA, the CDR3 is TGTGCCAGCAGCCAAGTGCCAGGACTGAACACTGAAGCTTTCTTT. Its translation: CASSQVPGLNTEAFF.

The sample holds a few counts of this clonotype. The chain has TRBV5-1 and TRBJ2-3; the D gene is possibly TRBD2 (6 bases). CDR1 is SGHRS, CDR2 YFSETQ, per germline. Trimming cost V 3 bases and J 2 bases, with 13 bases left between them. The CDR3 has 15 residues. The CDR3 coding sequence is TGCGCCAGCAGCTGGGGACTTTCTTTCACAGATACGCAGTATTTT. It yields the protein CASSWGLSFTDTQYF.

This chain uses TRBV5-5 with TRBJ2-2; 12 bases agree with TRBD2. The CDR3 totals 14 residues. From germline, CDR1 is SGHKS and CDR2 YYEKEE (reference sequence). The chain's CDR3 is CGTSGGTNTGELFF. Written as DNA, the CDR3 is TGTGGTACTAGCGGGGGGACGAACACCGGGGAGCTGTTTTTT. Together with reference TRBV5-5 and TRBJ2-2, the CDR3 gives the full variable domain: DAGVTQSPTHLIKTRGQQVTLRCSPISGHKSVSWYQQVLGQGPQFIFQYYEKEERGRGNFPDRFSARQFPNYSSELNVNALLLGDSALYLCGTSGGTNTGELFFGEGSRLTVL.

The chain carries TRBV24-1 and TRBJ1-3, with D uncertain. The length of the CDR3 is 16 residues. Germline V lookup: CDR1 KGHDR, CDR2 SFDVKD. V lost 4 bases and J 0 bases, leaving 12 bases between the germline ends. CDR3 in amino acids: CATSDPRTSSGNTIYF. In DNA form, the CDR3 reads TGTGCCACCAGTGACCCGCGGACTAGCTCTGGAAACACCATATATTTT.

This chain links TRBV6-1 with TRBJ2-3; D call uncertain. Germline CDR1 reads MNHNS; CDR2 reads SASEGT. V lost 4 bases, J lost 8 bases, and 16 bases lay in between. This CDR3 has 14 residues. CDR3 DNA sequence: TGTGCCAGCAGTGCTGAGGTTAGGGCCGCTACGCAGTATTTT. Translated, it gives CASSAEVRAATQYF.

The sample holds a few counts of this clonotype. The DNA of the CDR3 is TGCGCCAGCAGCAAAACACCCCAGGGTGTCATGAACACTGAAGCTTTCTTT. This gives the protein CASSKTPQGVMNTEAFF. The gene calls are TRBV5-1 and TRBJ1-1; a weak D match, TRBD1 (5 bases). From germline, CDR1 is SGHRS and CDR2 YFSETQ. V lost 4 bases to trimming and J lost 0 bases, with 19 bases between them. The CDR3 is 17 amino acids.

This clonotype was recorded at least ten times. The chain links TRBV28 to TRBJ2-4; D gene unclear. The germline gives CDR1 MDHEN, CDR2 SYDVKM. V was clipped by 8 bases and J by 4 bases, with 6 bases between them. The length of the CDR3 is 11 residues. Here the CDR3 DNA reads TGTGCCAGCGGGCTTAAAAACATTCAGTACTTC. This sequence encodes CASGLKNIQYF.

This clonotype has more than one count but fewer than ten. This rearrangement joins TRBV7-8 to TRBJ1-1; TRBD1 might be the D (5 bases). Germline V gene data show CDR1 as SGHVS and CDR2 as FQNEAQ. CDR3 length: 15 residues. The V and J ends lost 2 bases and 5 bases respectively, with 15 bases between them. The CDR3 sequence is CASSLYRGSGTEAFF. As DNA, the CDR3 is TGTGCCAGCAGCTTATACCGGGGCAGCGGGACTGAAGCTTTCTTT. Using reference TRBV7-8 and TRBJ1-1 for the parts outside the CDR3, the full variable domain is GAGVSQSPRYKVAKRGQDVALRCDPISGHVSLFWYQQALGQGPEFLTYFQNEAQLDKSGLPSDRFFAERPEGSVSTLKIQRTQQEDSAVYLCASSLYRGSGTEAFFGQGTRLTVV.

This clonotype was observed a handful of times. For the CDR3, the DNA is TGTGCCAGCAGTGAAGAGCGGGAGCCGACAGATACGCAGTATTTT. Translation gives CASSEEREPTDTQYF. This chain uses TRBV2 with TRBJ2-3; 8 bases align to TRBD2. V lost 1 base, J lost 3 bases, and 3 bases stayed unmatched. The CDR3 consists of 15 residues. Germline V gives CDR1 SNHLY, CDR2 FYNNEI.

The CDR3 region is CSPGSRDGYTF. The DNA for the CDR3 is TGCAGCCCCGGCTCCAGGGATGGCTACACCTTC. The gene calls are TRBV20-1 and TRBJ1-2; possibly TRBD1 for D (5 bases). The CDR3 extends over 11 amino acids. Per the germline V gene, CDR1 is DFQATT and CDR2 is SNEGSKA (reference sequence).